These 27 T cell receptor beta chains came from one sample sequenced in a study of blood T cell repertoires in COVID-19. Only in-frame clones appear in the TCRdb table, and some are missing; sequencing was by immunoSEQ multiplex PCR. The table lists 45,000 to 60,000 clones, less than 90% of them singletons. The sequenced sample consisted of peripheral blood. The receptors come from a woman aged 55-69 years with acute or convalescent COVID-19.

The chain recombines TRBV20-1 with TRBJ1-5, with D perhaps TRBD1 (6 bases). The CDR3 loop spans 16 amino acids. Trimming pared 3 bases from V and 2 bases from J, leaving 17 bases between. CDR1 is DFQATT and CDR2 is SNEGSKA in the germline V gene (reference sequence). The CDR3 coding sequence is TGCAGTGCTAGTGAAAACAGGGTAGGGGGCAATCAGCCCCAGCATTTT. It is translated as CSASENRVGGNQPQHF.

The CDR3 here is CASRGSLNTEAFF. In DNA, the CDR3 is TGTGCCAGTAGGGGCAGCTTGAACACTGAAGCTTTCTTT. The chain has TRBV19 and TRBJ1-1, with no clear D. V shed 6 bases and J shed 0 bases, with 8 bases lying between them. In germline, CDR1 is LNHDA, CDR2 SQIVND (reference sequence). This CDR3 is 13 amino acids long.

The rearrangement links TRBV30 to TRBJ2-3; a possible D gene is TRBD2 (5 bases). The CDR3 covers 15 residues. Trimming removed 0 bases from V and 0 bases from J, with 10 bases in between. The germline CDR1 and CDR2 sequences are GTSNPN and SVGIG (reference sequence). For the CDR3, the DNA is TGTGCCTGGAGTGTATCGGGGAGCAGCACAGATACGCAGTATTTT. It yields the protein CAWSVSGSSTDTQYF. Looking up the rest from reference TRBV30 and TRBJ2-3 gives the full variable domain: SQTIHQWPATLVQPVGSPLSLECTVEGTSNPNLYWYRQAAGRGLQLLFYSVGIGQISSEVPQNLSASRPQDRQFILSSKKLLLSDSGFYLCAWSVSGSSTDTQYFGPGTRLTVL.

The chain uses TRBV29-1 and TRBJ1-3, with TRBD1 matching 7 bases. V lost 6 bases to trimming and J lost 4 bases; unmatched junction nucleotides: 6. This CDR3 comprises 13 residues. Germline CDR1 SQVTM, CDR2 ANQGSEA. The CDR3 here is CSVTLTGGNTIYF. The CDR3 DNA reads as TGCAGCGTGACCCTGACAGGGGGAAACACCATATATTTT. Full variable domain (outside the CDR3, taken from reference TRBV29-1 and TRBJ1-3): SAVISQKPSRDICQRGTSLTIQCQVDSQVTMMFWYRQQPGQSLTLIATANQGSEATYESGFVIDKFPISRPNLTFSTLTVSNMSPEDSSIYLCSVTLTGGNTIYFGEGSWLTVV.

This CDR3 is CASSLAPPGLAGDEQYF. The CDR3 DNA is TGCGCCAGCAGCTTGGCTCCCCCGGGACTAGCGGGAGACGAGCAGTACTTC. V is TRBV5-1 and J is TRBJ2-7; 14 bases map to TRBD2. The CDR3 contains 17 residues. V was clipped by 0 bases and J by 5 bases; unmatched bases: 7. Germline V lookup: CDR1 SGHRS, CDR2 YFSETQ.

The J gene is TRBJ2-7, the V gene TRBV10-3; 11 bases are shared with TRBD2. V lost 6 bases to trimming and J lost 6 bases; unmatched junction nucleotides: 10. The CDR3 is 15 residues long. Germline V gene lookup returns CDR1 ENHRY and CDR2 SYGVKD. CDR3 loop: CAISKLAGALGEQYF. The CDR3 DNA reads TGTGCCATCAGCAAACTAGCGGGAGCCCTCGGCGAGCAGTACTTC.

This clone was detected only once. The gene calls are TRBV11-2 and TRBJ2-7, with D perhaps TRBD2 (7 bases). The germline V and J ends were trimmed by 1 base and 1 base, with 17 bases remaining between them. The CDR3 sequence is 17 residues long. Germline V gives CDR1 SGHAT, CDR2 FQNNGV. The CDR3 DNA sequence: TGTGCCAGCAGCTTAGTGATGGGGGGCGGGAGTTCCTACGAGCAGTACTTC. Translated: CASSLVMGGGSSYEQYF.

The chain combines TRBV18 with TRBJ2-5; 11 nucleotides line up with TRBD2. V was clipped by 2 bases and J by 4 bases; unmatched bases: 12. Germline loops: CDR1 KGHSH, CDR2 LQKENI. There are 18 residues in the CDR3. The CDR3 here is CASSPVSSGRRASETQYF. The CDR3 DNA follows: TGTGCCAGCTCACCAGTTTCTAGCGGGAGGCGGGCATCAGAGACCCAGTACTTC.

The genes are TRBV11-3 and TRBJ1-1; D remains ambiguous. Germline lookup yields CDR1 SGHNT and CDR2 YENEEA. This CDR3 is built from 13 residues. V was trimmed by 0 bases and J by 3 bases, leaving 5 bases between them. The CDR3 DNA reads as TGTGCCAGCAGCTTAGAGAGGTACACTGAAGCTTTCTTT. Translated, it gives CASSLERYTEAFF.

The V gene is TRBV4-2, the J gene TRBJ2-1; D gene ambiguous. CDR1 and CDR2 (germline): LGHNA, YNFKEQ. This CDR3 contains 17 residues. Deletions cut 1 base from V and 4 bases from J, with 17 bases between. CDR3 in DNA: TGTGCCAGCAGCCAAGGTCTCGGCGGAACGAAATACAATGAGCAGTTCTTC. It is translated as CASSQGLGGTKYNEQFF.

The chain combines TRBV7-9 with TRBJ1-6; D may be TRBD1 (6 bases). Trimming stripped 1 base from V and 7 bases from J, with 8 bases between. Germline CDR1 reads SEHNR; CDR2 reads FQNEAQ (reference sequence). The CDR3 runs to 14 residues. In DNA, the CDR3 is TGTGCCAGCAGCTTAGATCAGGGGAATTCACCCCTCCACTTT. Its translation: CASSLDQGNSPLHF.

The chain combines TRBV5-1 with TRBJ2-1; 12 bases are a match to TRBD2. The CDR3 is made up of 18 amino acids. Germline-derived CDR1 and CDR2 are SGHRS and YFSETQ. J lost 8 bases, V lost 4 bases, and 16 bases had no gene match. CDR3 DNA sequence: TGCGCCAGCAGCCAACGGGCTAGCGGGAGGGCCATTTTGGATGAGCAGTTCTTC. Translated: CASSQRASGRAILDEQFF.

The chain is built from TRBV5-5 and TRBJ2-5, with D hard to call. The CDR3 extends over 14 amino acids. In germline, CDR1 is SGHKS, CDR2 YYEKEE (reference sequence). V lost 0 bases, J lost 5 bases, and 11 bases lay in between. The CDR3 nucleotides are TGTGCCAGCAGCTTGGAACATCCCAGGGAGACCCAGTACTTC. Protein sequence: CASSLEHPRETQYF. Supplemented by reference TRBV5-5 and TRBJ2-5, the full variable domain reads DAGVTQSPTHLIKTRGQQVTLRCSPISGHKSVSWYQQVLGQGPQFIFQYYEKEERGRGNFPDRFSARQFPNYSSELNVNALLLGDSALYLCASSLEHPRETQYFGPGTRLLVL.

The chain has TRBV7-8 and TRBJ2-5; TRBD2 is a possible D gene (5 bases). The CDR3 sequence is 16 residues long. Looked up from germline, CDR1 is SGHVS and CDR2 is FQNEAQ. V shed 3 bases and J shed 2 bases, with 16 bases lying between them. The CDR3 is CASSLGIAGHQETQYF. The CDR3 nucleotides are TGTGCCAGCAGCTTGGGAATTGCGGGCCATCAAGAGACCCAGTACTTC. The entire variable domain, with the rest obtained from reference TRBV7-8 and TRBJ2-5, is as follows: GAGVSQSPRYKVAKRGQDVALRCDPISGHVSLFWYQQALGQGPEFLTYFQNEAQLDKSGLPSDRFFAERPEGSVSTLKIQRTQQEDSAVYLCASSLGIAGHQETQYFGPGTRLLVL.

The rearrangement links TRBV24-1 to TRBJ2-3; 13 bases line up with TRBD2. With V trimmed by 3 bases and J by 1 base, 6 bases remained unmatched. The V gene's germline CDR1 is KGHDR and CDR2 SFDVKD. This CDR3 is 18 amino acids long. The DNA of the CDR3 is TGTGCCACCAGTGATACTAGCGGGGGGGCCGCGGGCACAGATACGCAGTATTTT. This gives the protein CATSDTSGGAAGTDTQYF.

The V gene is TRBV7-2, the J gene TRBJ2-5; 8 nucleotides agree with TRBD1. In germline, CDR1 is SGHTA, CDR2 FQGNSA. The V gene end was trimmed by 4 bases and the J gene end by 1 base; junction bases not matched to a gene: 5. This CDR3 is 15 amino acids long. The CDR3 sequence: CASSWSTGAQETQYF. The CDR3 DNA follows: TGTGCCAGCAGCTGGTCGACAGGGGCCCAAGAGACCCAGTACTTC.

This clone came up a few times. The chain couples TRBV10-2 to TRBJ2-7; D possibly corresponds to TRBD2 (5 bases). The CDR3 is made up of 16 amino acids. CDR1 is WSHSY, CDR2 SAAADI, per germline. V lost 6 bases to trimming and J lost 2 bases, with 20 bases between them. The CDR3 loop is CASRFEGATAPYEQYF. CDR3 sequence (DNA): TGCGCCAGCAGGTTTGAGGGCGCTACGGCTCCCTACGAGCAGTACTTC.

This chain links TRBV28 with TRBJ1-1; TRBD1 matches at 8 bases. In germline, CDR1 is MDHEN, CDR2 SYDVKM. Trimming at V came to 3 bases and at J to 11 bases, leaving 2 bases not matched to a gene. The CDR3 has 11 residues. DNA for the CDR3: TGTGCCAGCAGTTTGAGACAGGGGGCTTTCTTT. Its protein is CASSLRQGAFF.

V and J are TRBV6-5 and TRBJ2-2, with no clear D. Per germline, CDR1 MNHEY and CDR2 SVGAGI. This CDR3 is built from 14 residues. The V end lost 0 bases, the J end lost 5 bases, and 7 bases lay between the germline ends. The CDR3 coding sequence is TGTGCCAGCAGTTACTCAGCGTTAACCGGGGAGCTGTTTTTT. It specifies CASSYSALTGELFF.

The V and J genes are TRBV6-5 and TRBJ1-1; tentative D call: TRBD1 (6 bases). Trimming took off 2 bases at V and 1 base at J, with 11 bases between the two ends. CDR3 length: 15 amino acids. Germline lookup yields CDR1 MNHEY and CDR2 SVGAGI. Written as DNA, the CDR3 is TGTGCCAGCAGTTACGCAGGGGCAGGGAACACTGAAGCTTTCTTT. This encodes CASSYAGAGNTEAFF.

This chain connects TRBV5-1 to TRBJ2-7, with 8 bases matching TRBD1. CDR3 length: 13 residues. The ends lost 4 bases at V and 6 bases at J; junction bases unmatched: 6. Per germline, CDR1 SGHRS and CDR2 YFSETQ. CDR3 amino acids: CASSIGQGLEQYF. The DNA for the CDR3 is TGCGCCAGCAGCATCGGACAGGGCCTCGAGCAGTACTTC.

The chain uses TRBV7-6 and TRBJ2-3; 7 bases are shared with TRBD1. The junction had 8 bases not matched to a gene; V was cut back by 5 bases and J by 3 bases. The CDR3 runs 15 residues. The germline V gene has CDR1 SGHVS and CDR2 FNYEAQ. The chain's CDR3 is CASSQRTGLTDTQYF. The CDR3 nucleotides are TGTGCCAGCAGCCAAAGGACAGGCCTGACAGATACGCAGTATTTT.

The J gene is TRBJ2-7, the V gene TRBV6-5; no clear D. The CDR3 contains 14 residues. V was pared by 7 bases and J by 4 bases, with 17 bases between. Per the germline V gene, CDR1 is MNHEY and CDR2 is SVGAGI. CDR3 sequence: CASTLVRSTYEQYF. CDR3 DNA sequence: TGTGCCAGCACCTTGGTCCGCAGTACGTACGAGCAGTACTTC.

Written as DNA, the CDR3 is TGTGCCAGCAGCCCTTTTGAGGGTTCTGAAAAACTGTTTTTT. Translating it yields CASSPFEGSEKLFF. The chain recombines TRBV3-1 (or the pseudogene TRBV3-2) with TRBJ1-4; D gene ambiguous. Germline-derived CDR1 and CDR2 are LGHDT and YNNKEL (reference sequence). This CDR3 is 14 amino acids long. Trimming stripped 4 bases from V and 7 bases from J, with 13 bases between.

The V gene is TRBV18, the J gene TRBJ2-5, with D maybe TRBD2 (6 bases). This CDR3 is 13 amino acids long. Trimming took 5 bases from V and 2 from J, leaving 9 bases between them. Germline CDR1 KGHSH, CDR2 LQKENI. The CDR3, as DNA: TGTGCCAGCTCAACCGCGGGACAAGAGACCCAGTACTTC. Amino acid sequence: CASSTAGQETQYF.

CDR3 protein: CASSGTGSSQPQHF. The DNA for the CDR3 is TGTGCCAGCAGCGGGACAGGGTCCTCACAGCCCCAGCATTTT. This chain uses TRBV9 with TRBJ1-5, with 8 nucleotides matching TRBD1. V lost 3 bases and J lost 7; bases outside the gene matches: 6. The CDR3 runs 14 residues. Per germline, CDR1 SGDLS and CDR2 YYNGEE.

Only a few counts were recorded for this clone. The chain couples TRBV10-3 to TRBJ1-3, with TRBD1 identical over 7 bases. Per the germline V gene, CDR1 is ENHRY and CDR2 is SYGVKD. With 6 bases clipped from V and 2 bases from J, the junction kept 4 bases outside the gene matches. The CDR3 has 14 residues. CDR3 loop: CAISVQGAGNTIYF. The CDR3 bases are TGTGCCATCAGCGTCCAGGGGGCTGGAAACACCATATATTTT.